These T cell receptor beta chains were read from a single sample in a study of immune cell composition in non-small cell lung cancer. Sequenced by immunoSEQ multiplex PCR; TCRdb stores in-frame clones only, minus some. This table has around 10,000 clones, roughly 80% appearing once. The sequenced sample was non-adjacent lung tissue. Source of these receptors: a human donor with non-small cell lung cancer. CDR3s include the opening cysteine and the closing phenylalanine or tryptophan. D genes are given only for firm matches. The size of a clone is reported for some rows only, either as once, few or many, or as a class for expanded clones.

V: TRBV2; size: NA; J: TRBJ1-3; length: 11; D: NA; DNA: TGTGCCAGCAATGGGGGAAACACCATATATTTT; CDR3: CASNGGNTIYF
V: TRBV5-1; size: NA; J: TRBJ2-6; length: 17; D: NA; DNA: TGCGCCAGCAGCTTGGCAGGTGCCATCTCTGGGGCCAACGTCCTGACTTTC; CDR3: CASSLAGAISGANVLTF
V: TRBV6-1; size: NA; J: TRBJ1-5; length: 13; D: NA; DNA: TGTGCCAGCGCGGGGGGTTTCAATCAGCCCCAGCATTTT; CDR3: CASAGGFNQPQHF
V: TRBV27; size: once; J: TRBJ2-1; length: 14; D: NA; DNA: TGTGCCAGCAGTGATGGACCTAGCGCTGGGGAGCAGTTCTTC; CDR3: CASSDGPSAGEQFF
V: TRBV7-3; size: NA; J: TRBJ2-2; length: 15; D: NA; DNA: TGTGCCAGCAGCTTAACGGGCGTGAACACCGGGGAGCTGTTTTTT; CDR3: CASSLTGVNTGELFF
V: TRBV7-9; size: NA; J: TRBJ1-5; length: 14; D: NA; DNA: TGTGCCAGCCAGTCGGGTTATAGCAATCAGCCCCAGCATTTT; CDR3: CASQSGYSNQPQHF
V: TRBV6-6; size: NA; J: TRBJ1-2; length: 11; D: NA; DNA: TGTGCCAGCAGACTCGACTATGGCTACACCTTC; CDR3: CASRLDYGYTF
V: TRBV2; size: NA; J: TRBJ2-7; length: 16; D: NA; DNA: TGTGCCAGCAGTGCCCCTCAACGTCGCAATTCCTACGAGCAGTACTTC; CDR3: CASSAPQRRNSYEQYF
V: TRBV6-4; size: NA; J: TRBJ1-2; length: 14; D: NA; DNA: TGTGCCAGCAGTGACTCGGGTGTTGGCTATGGCTACACCTTC; CDR3: CASSDSGVGYGYTF
V: TRBV7-2; size: NA; J: TRBJ2-3; length: 16; D: TRBD2; DNA: TGTGCCAGCAGCTTAGCGACCAGCGGGGGCACAGATACGCAGTATTTT; CDR3: CASSLATSGGTDTQYF
V: TRBV6-1; size: NA; J: TRBJ1-5; length: 15; D: NA; DNA: TGTGCCAGCAGTGAACAGGGATTCAGCAATCAGCCCCAGCATTTT; CDR3: CASSEQGFSNQPQHF
V: TRBV7-9; size: NA; J: TRBJ1-4; length: 15; D: TRBD1; DNA: TGTGCCAGCAGCTCCCGACAGGGCGCTAATGAAAAACTGTTTTTT; CDR3: CASSSRQGANEKLFF
V: TRBV7-3; size: NA; J: TRBJ1-1; length: 13; D: NA; DNA: TGTGCCAGCAGCTCCGGTGGGGGGGCTGAAGCTTTCTTT; CDR3: CASSSGGGAEAFF
V: TRBV29-1; size: NA; J: TRBJ1-1; length: 15; D: NA; DNA: TGCAGCACTCACGTCCAGCAAACCCAGGGCACTGAAGCTTTCTTT; CDR3: CSTHVQQTQGTEAFF
V: TRBV2; size: NA; J: TRBJ1-1; length: 13; D: NA; DNA: TGTGCCAGCAGTAGTGGACCAGGGCTGGGAGCTTTCTTT; CDR3: CASSSGPGLGAFF
V: TRBV10-3; size: NA; J: TRBJ2-7; length: 13; D: TRBD1; DNA: TGTGCCATCAGTGAGGGACAGGCCTACGAGCAGTACTTC; CDR3: CAISEGQAYEQYF
V: TRBV7-2; size: NA; J: TRBJ2-7; length: 16; D: TRBD2; DNA: TGTGCCAGCAGCTCCCTGGCGGGGGGTACCCCCTACGAGCAGTACTTC; CDR3: CASSSLAGGTPYEQYF
V: TRBV28; size: NA; J: TRBJ1-6; length: 16; D: TRBD1; DNA: TGTGCCAGCAGCAAAAGGACAGGGCTGGGTAATTCACCCCTCCACTTT; CDR3: CASSKRTGLGNSPLHF
V: TRBV4-1; size: few; J: TRBJ1-1; length: 11; D: NA; DNA: TGCGCCAGCAGTTCTTCAGATGAAGCTTTCTTT; CDR3: CASSSSDEAFF
V: TRBV7-8; size: once; J: TRBJ1-2; length: 15; D: TRBD1; DNA: TGTGCCAGCAGCAGAGACAGGGGACTCCCCTATGGCTACACCTTC; CDR3: CASSRDRGLPYGYTF
V: TRBV9; size: NA; J: TRBJ2-7; length: 13; D: TRBD1; DNA: TGTGCCAGCGATCCGGGACAGGGCTACGAGCAGTACTTC; CDR3: CASDPGQGYEQYF
V: TRBV9; size: few; J: TRBJ1-4; length: 14; D: TRBD1; DNA: TGTGCCAGCAGCGAGGGACAGGGTAATGAAAAACTGTTTTTT; CDR3: CASSEGQGNEKLFF
V: TRBV12-5; size: once; J: TRBJ2-3; length: 15; D: TRBD1; DNA: TGTGCTAGTGGTTTGGGGCAGGGGGCTAAAGATACGCAGTATTTT; CDR3: CASGLGQGAKDTQYF
V: TRBV30; size: once; J: TRBJ1-6; length: 12; D: NA; DNA: TGTGCCTGGAGAGAACAGCATTCACCCCTCCACTTT; CDR3: CAWREQHSPLHF
V: TRBV27; size: NA; J: TRBJ1-1; length: 16; D: NA; DNA: TGTGCCAGCAGCTCAATGCTCAGGGCCACGGACACTGAAGCTTTCTTT; CDR3: CASSSMLRATDTEAFF
V: TRBV11-2; size: NA; J: TRBJ2-7; length: 16; D: TRBD1; DNA: TGTGCCAGCACTCTCAGGGGGATTGGGAGTTCCTACGAGCAGTACTTC; CDR3: CASTLRGIGSSYEQYF
V: TRBV9; size: NA; J: TRBJ2-1; length: 16; D: TRBD2; DNA: TGTGCCAGCAGCGTATTTCCAGCGGGAGGTTGGGGTGAGCAGTTCTTC; CDR3: CASSVFPAGGWGEQFF
V: TRBV19; size: NA; J: TRBJ1-5; length: 15; D: NA; DNA: TGTGCCAGTATGGGGCAGGGATTGGGCAATCAGCCCCAGCATTTT; CDR3: CASMGQGLGNQPQHF
V: TRBV18; size: once; J: TRBJ2-7; length: 16; D: NA; DNA: TGTGCCAGCTCACCTGAAAGACAGGTTGGATCCTACGAGCAGTACTTC; CDR3: CASSPERQVGSYEQYF
V: TRBV9; size: once; J: TRBJ1-2; length: 14; D: NA; DNA: TGTGCCAGCAGCGTAGAATCGACTTCAAGCGGCTACACCTTC; CDR3: CASSVESTSSGYTF
V: TRBV19; size: NA; J: TRBJ1-5; length: 17; D: NA; DNA: TGTGCCAGTAGTACCGCCCGGACGGGTAATAGCAATCAGCCCCAGCATTTT; CDR3: CASSTARTGNSNQPQHF
V: TRBV4-3; size: NA; J: TRBJ1-2; length: 15; D: TRBD1; DNA: TGCGCCAGCAGCGGGGCAGGGGGCACGGACTATGGCTACACCTTC; CDR3: CASSGAGGTDYGYTF
V: TRBV6-6; size: NA; J: TRBJ1-3; length: 16; D: NA; DNA: TGTGCCAGCAGTTACTCGATCTCAGGGATGGGAAACACCATATATTTT; CDR3: CASSYSISGMGNTIYF
V: TRBV27; size: once; J: TRBJ2-3; length: 18; D: TRBD2; DNA: TGTGCCAGCAGAGCCTTTGGACTAGCGGGTACTAGCACAGATACGCAGTATTTT; CDR3: CASRAFGLAGTSTDTQYF
V: TRBV4-2; size: NA; J: TRBJ2-3; length: 15; D: NA; DNA: TGTGCCAGCAGCCAAGAGCAGGGTAGGGCAGATACGCAGTATTTT; CDR3: CASSQEQGRADTQYF
V: TRBV9; size: NA; J: TRBJ2-1; length: 17; D: TRBD1; DNA: TGTGCCAGCAGCGTGTCAACCGGGACAGGCACCTACAATGAGCAGTTCTTC; CDR3: CASSVSTGTGTYNEQFF
V: TRBV9; size: NA; J: TRBJ2-2; length: 18; D: NA; DNA: TGTGCCAGCAGACCAGGGATCACGAACAGGGTAACCCCCGGGGAGCTGTTTTTT; CDR3: CASRPGITNRVTPGELFF
V: TRBV7-8; size: NA; J: TRBJ2-3; length: 17; D: NA; DNA: TGTGCCAGCAGCTTCCGGACTGTAGCGGCGAGCACAGATACGCAGTATTTT; CDR3: CASSFRTVAASTDTQYF
V: TRBV14; size: few; J: TRBJ1-1; length: 14; D: NA; DNA: TGTGCCAGCAGCCAAGACGGAGGGCTTGGAGGAGCTTTCTTT; CDR3: CASSQDGGLGGAFF
V: TRBV28; size: NA; J: TRBJ1-1; length: 11; D: NA; DNA: TGTGCCAGCAGCGAAACAACCTCGGCTTTCTTT; CDR3: CASSETTSAFF
V: TRBV14; size: NA; J: TRBJ1-5; length: 13; D: NA; DNA: TGTGCCAGCAGCCAAGGACGGGATCAGCCCCAGCATTTT; CDR3: CASSQGRDQPQHF
V: TRBV28; size: NA; J: TRBJ2-7; length: 12; D: NA; DNA: TGTGCCAGCAGTCCTAACGGAGGCGAGCAGTACTTC; CDR3: CASSPNGGEQYF
V: TRBV18; size: NA; J: TRBJ1-6; length: 14; D: NA; DNA: TGTGCCAGCTCTCAGGACTGGAATAATTCACCCCTCCACTTT; CDR3: CASSQDWNNSPLHF
V: TRBV7-9; size: NA; J: TRBJ1-2; length: 14; D: NA; DNA: TGTGCCAGCAGCTTAACGGTCAGGCTTCATGGCTACACCTTC; CDR3: CASSLTVRLHGYTF
V: TRBV4-3; size: NA; J: TRBJ2-2; length: 17; D: TRBD2; DNA: TGCGCCAGCAGCCAAGATCCGGGGGGTAGCAACACCGGGGAGCTGTTTTTT; CDR3: CASSQDPGGSNTGELFF
V: TRBV28; size: NA; J: TRBJ2-7; length: 12; D: NA; DNA: TGTGCCAGCAGTTTAGTAGGCTACGAGCAGTACTTC; CDR3: CASSLVGYEQYF
V: TRBV6-5; size: NA; J: TRBJ1-2; length: 14; D: TRBD1; DNA: TGTGCCAGCAGCCGGGACAGGGCTCCATATGGCTACACCTTC; CDR3: CASSRDRAPYGYTF
V: TRBV28; size: NA; J: TRBJ1-1; length: 14; D: NA; DNA: TGTGCCAGCAGTTTACGCCGGCAGAACACTGAAGCTTTCTTT; CDR3: CASSLRRQNTEAFF
V: TRBV7-8; size: once; J: TRBJ1-3; length: 15; D: NA; DNA: TGTGCCAGCAGCTTCGCGGACAGCTCTGGAAACACCATATATTTT; CDR3: CASSFADSSGNTIYF
V: TRBV30; size: few; J: TRBJ2-7; length: 12; D: NA; DNA: TGTGCCTGGGGACGGGGTCTCTACGAGCAGTACTTC; CDR3: CAWGRGLYEQYF
V: TRBV13; size: NA; J: TRBJ2-1; length: 13; D: TRBD2; DNA: TGTGCCAGCAGCTACCATAGCGGGAATGAGCAGTTCTTC; CDR3: CASSYHSGNEQFF
V: TRBV9; size: NA; J: TRBJ1-4; length: 16; D: NA; DNA: TGTGCCAGCAGCGCGGGACCCCGGGGGAATAATGAAAAACTGTTTTTT; CDR3: CASSAGPRGNNEKLFF
V: TRBV7-8; size: NA; J: TRBJ2-2; length: 20; D: TRBD2; DNA: TGTGCCAGCAGGTCCCCGGGACTAGCGGGAGGGTCTGGCGACACCGGGGAGCTGTTTTTT; CDR3: CASRSPGLAGGSGDTGELFF
V: TRBV19; size: few; J: TRBJ2-3; length: 15; D: NA; DNA: TGTGCCAGCGCGGGGAACGGGGGGCCCAGGGATACGCAGTATTTT; CDR3: CASAGNGGPRDTQYF
V: TRBV30; size: NA; J: TRBJ1-4; length: 15; D: TRBD1; DNA: TGTGCCTGGAGGGAATGGGGGACAGGGCAGCGAAAACTGTTTTTT; CDR3: CAWREWGTGQRKLFF